The 14 T cell receptor beta chains below were found in one sample sequenced in a study of T cells after yellow fever vaccination (dated by TCRdb to about 2019). The treatment or condition label, as the study defines it: live attenuated yellow fever vaccine strain. The method was 5' RACE. Sequencing took place on an Illumina HiSeq 2500. TCRdb applied fastp at Q25 and MiXCR to the public reads, then kept only in-frame beta chains. CDR3 protein duplicates are merged, each entry listing the most common genes and DNA. The sample table contains approximately 180,000 distinct CDR3 sequences; only one count was recorded for approximately 6.2% of them. In total, the top ten clones hold approximately 3% of the sample. Source: CD4+ T cells sorted from PBMCs, taken on the day of the first yellow fever vaccination. Receptors were obtained from a man younger than 35 who received the YFV17D yellow fever vaccine.

This clonotype was counted a few times. The chain couples TRBV5-1 to TRBJ2-2; the match to TRBD2 covers 10 bases. V lost 4 bases to trimming and J lost 7 bases; unmatched junction nucleotides: 7. The germline V gene has CDR1 SGHRS and CDR2 YFSETQ. The CDR3 covers 15 residues. The CDR3, as DNA: TGCGCCAGCAGCCCCGAGCGGGGGGGCATCGGGGAGCTGTTTTTT. Translating it yields CASSPERGGIGELFF.

This clonotype was picked up a small number of times. The V gene is TRBV7-8, the J gene TRBJ1-1, with D possibly being TRBD1 (5 bases). Germline values: CDR1 SGHVS, CDR2 FQNEAQ. Deletions cut 1 base from V and 7 bases from J, with 13 bases between. The CDR3 length is 14 residues. CDR3 DNA: TGTGCCAGCAGCTTAGGTCGTGGCGGGGGTGAAGCTTTCTTT. Translating it yields CASSLGRGGGEAFF. The whole variable domain, remainder taken from reference TRBV7-8 and TRBJ1-1, is GAGVSQSPRYKVAKRGQDVALRCDPISGHVSLFWYQQALGQGPEFLTYFQNEAQLDKSGLPSDRFFAERPEGSVSTLKIQRTQQEDSAVYLCASSLGRGGGEAFFGQGTRLTVV.

This clonotype showed up many times. The J gene is TRBJ2-5, the V gene TRBV4-1; D perhaps matches TRBD2 (6 bases). Germline V gene sequence: CDR1 MGHRA, CDR2 YSYEKL. The CDR3 totals 16 residues. V was cut by 0 bases and J by 7 bases, with 18 bases left in between. The CDR3 DNA sequence: TGCGCCAGCAGCCAAGAGGGGAGTGTGGTGGGGGGGACCCAGTACTTC. Its translation: CASSQEGSVVGGTQYF.

V and J are TRBV6-5 and TRBJ1-6; weak D call: TRBD1 (6 bases). This CDR3 is built from 17 residues. Germline CDR1 MNHEY, CDR2 SVGAGI. Trimming stripped 4 bases from V and 0 bases from J, with 13 bases between. This chain's CDR3 is CASSSFGGSSYNSPLHF. CDR3 coding DNA: TGTGCCAGCAGTTCCTTTGGGGGCAGCTCCTATAATTCACCCCTCCACTTT.

There are many counts of this clonotype. V usage is TRBV12-3 or TRBV12-4 and J usage is TRBJ2-3; TRBD1 matches at 7 bases. CDR3 length: 16 residues. With V trimmed by 3 bases and J by 2 bases, 8 bases remained unmatched. The CDR3 DNA is TGTGCCAGCAGTTTCTTCCGGACAGGCCACACAGATACGCAGTATTTT. As protein: CASSFFRTGHTDTQYF.

The table lists this clonotype with a few counts. The chain combines TRBV5-1 with TRBJ2-3; 8 nucleotides match TRBD1. Trimming removed 4 bases from V and 4 bases from J; junction bases left unmatched: 11. The CDR3 runs to 16 residues. The germline gives CDR1 SGHRS, CDR2 YFSETQ. Written as DNA, the CDR3 is TGCGCCAGCAGCATTCAGGGGGCGCAGGGAGCAGATACGCAGTATTTT. It specifies CASSIQGAQGADTQYF.

The rearrangement joins TRBV4-2 to TRBJ2-1; TRBD2 might be the D (7 bases). Germline CDR1 LGHNA, CDR2 YNFKEQ. The CDR3 contains 17 residues. The V and J ends lost 1 base and 4 bases respectively, with 17 bases between them. This CDR3 is CASSQGRGGQTYNEQFF. The CDR3 bases are TGTGCCAGCAGCCAAGGAAGGGGGGGACAAACGTACAATGAGCAGTTCTTC.

This clonotype has a handful of counts. CDR3 protein: CASSAEGGRPTF. CDR3 coding DNA: TGTGCCAGCAGCGCGGAAGGGGGGAGGCCCACCTTC. The V and J genes are TRBV9 and TRBJ1-2, with a weak D call TRBD1 (6 bases). CDR3 length: 12 amino acids. Trimming took off 3 bases at V and 13 bases at J, with 16 bases between the two ends. Per germline, CDR1 SGDLS and CDR2 YYNGEE.

This rearrangement joins TRBV12-3 or TRBV12-4 to TRBJ2-7, with D possibly matching TRBD2 (5 bases). This CDR3 is built from 14 residues. The CDR3 here is CASRLAGGSYEQYF. DNA for the CDR3: TGTGCTTCCCGTTTGGCAGGAGGCTCCTACGAGCAGTACTTC.

The table lists this clonotype with many counts. This chain uses TRBV5-1 with TRBJ2-3; D is undetermined. Germline CDR1 is SGHRS and CDR2 is YFSETQ. Trimming removed 2 bases from V and 0 bases from J, with 7 bases in between. The CDR3 loop spans 14 amino acids. The CDR3 coding sequence is TGCGCCAGCAGCTTTAGTCGGAGCACAGATACGCAGTATTTT. Protein sequence: CASSFSRSTDTQYF.

This clonotype has a handful of counts. The J gene is TRBJ1-3, the V gene TRBV5-1; D gene unclear. This CDR3 comprises 15 residues. The V gene's germline CDR1 is SGHRS and CDR2 YFSETQ. Trimming took off 2 bases at V and 0 bases at J, with 9 bases between the two ends. CDR3 sequence reads: CASSFGDISGNTIYF. Written as DNA, the CDR3 is TGCGCCAGCAGCTTTGGGGATATCTCTGGAAACACCATATATTTT. The variable domain in full, completed from reference TRBV5-1 and TRBJ1-3, reads KAGVTQTPRYLIKTRGQQVTLSCSPISGHRSVSWYQQTPGQGLQFLFEYFSETQRNKGNFPGRFSGRQFSNSRSEMNVSTLELGDSALYLCASSFGDISGNTIYFGEGSWLTVV.

This clonotype appeared many times. This chain connects TRBV2 to TRBJ2-3, with a weak D call TRBD2 (6 bases). The germline V and J ends were trimmed by 3 bases and 2 bases, with 12 bases remaining between them. The germline CDR1 and CDR2 sequences are SNHLY and FYNNEI. The CDR3 is made up of 15 amino acids. For the CDR3, the DNA is TGTGCCAGCAGTGAGATAGCGGCCTCCACAGATACGCAGTATTTT. It encodes CASSEIAASTDTQYF.

This clonotype has at least ten counts. The chain carries TRBV2 and TRBJ2-3; D remains ambiguous. The length of the CDR3 is 14 residues. The V gene's germline CDR1 is SNHLY and CDR2 FYNNEI. V lost 1 base to trimming and J lost 6 bases, with 11 bases between them. The CDR3 sequence is CASSEESGADTQYF. The CDR3 DNA reads TGTGCCAGCAGTGAAGAGTCCGGAGCGGATACGCAGTATTTT.

The rearrangement uses TRBV7-2 and TRBJ2-6, with D tentatively TRBD2 (5 bases). With 2 bases removed from V and 4 bases from J, the gap between germline ends came to 15 bases. CDR1 is SGHTA, CDR2 FQGNSA, per germline. The CDR3 is 17 residues long. For the CDR3, the DNA is TGTGCCAGCAGCTTACCCCCGGACTCTTTGGGGGCCAACGTCCTGACTTTC. As protein: CASSLPPDSLGANVLTF. Full variable domain (missing parts from reference TRBV7-2 and TRBJ2-6): GAGVSQSPSNKVTEKGKDVELRCDPISGHTALYWYRQSLGQGLEFLIYFQGNSAPDKSGLPSDRFSAERTGGSVSTLTIQRTQQEDSAVYLCASSLPPDSLGANVLTFGAGSRLTVL.